This T cell receptor beta chain originates from a study of blood T cell repertoires in COVID-19. Germline trimming cut 0 bases from V and 9 bases from J; bases unmatched to any gene: 9. Looked up from germline, CDR1 is SGHRS and CDR2 is YFSETQ. The CDR3 totals 15 residues. This table comes from immunoSEQ multiplex PCR, and its TCRdb copy is limited to in-frame clones, with some not included. The sample has about 310,000 clones, about nine tenths seen once. In terms of age and location, participants ranged from about 18 to 95 years and lived in about 25 US areas. Participants were placed into cohorts based on the clinical history they reported. Recovery meant two consecutive negative NP/OP PCR tests, professional clearance, or resolved symptoms.

The J gene is TRBJ2-1, the V gene TRBV5-1; 7 bases are a match to TRBD2. Sequencing was carried out using PBMCs or T cells enriched from blood (not recorded which). This sequence originates from a man aged 60 to 75 who had recovered from COVID-19. The DNA of the CDR3 is TGCGCCAGCAGCTTGGGGGGGAGGGCCCGTAGTGAGCAGTTCTTC. This codes for CASSLGGRARSEQFF.